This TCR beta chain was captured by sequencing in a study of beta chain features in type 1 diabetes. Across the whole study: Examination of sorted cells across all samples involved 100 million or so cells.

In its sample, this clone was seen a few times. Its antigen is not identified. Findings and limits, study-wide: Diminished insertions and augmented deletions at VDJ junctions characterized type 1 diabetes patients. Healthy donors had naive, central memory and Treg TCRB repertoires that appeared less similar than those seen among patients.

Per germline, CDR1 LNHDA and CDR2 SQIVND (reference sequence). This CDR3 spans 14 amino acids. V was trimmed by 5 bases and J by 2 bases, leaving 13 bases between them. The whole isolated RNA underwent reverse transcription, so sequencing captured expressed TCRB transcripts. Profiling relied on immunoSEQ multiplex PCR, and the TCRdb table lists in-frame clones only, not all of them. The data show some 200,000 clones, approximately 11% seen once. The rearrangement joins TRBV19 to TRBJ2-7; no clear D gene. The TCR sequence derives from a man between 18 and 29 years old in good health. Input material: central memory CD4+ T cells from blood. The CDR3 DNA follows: TGTGCCAGTAGTGGGATTGGAGTAACCTACGAGCAGTACTTC. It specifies CASSGIGVTYEQYF.